The rows below give T cell receptor beta chains drawn from one sample of a study of control samples from healthy donors and cancer patients. The repertoire was sequenced with immunoSEQ multiplex PCR; TCRdb's copy has only in-frame clones and lacks some. The sample lists around 100,000 clones, around 90% occurring once. Sequencing used blood. Source of these receptors: a woman between 65 and 79 years old in good health. CDR3s include the opening cysteine and the closing phenylalanine or tryptophan. D genes are given only for firm matches. Size is omitted from some rows. Given values are once, few, many or a class for expanded clones.

v_gene: TRBV5-4; j_gene: TRBJ2-2; d_gene: -; abundance: -; CDR3nt: TGTGCCAGCAGCTCCGGGGGTAATAGAGGAAACACCGGGGAGCTGTTTTTT; CDR3aa: CASSSGGNRGNTGELFF
v_gene: TRBV19; j_gene: TRBJ1-2; d_gene: -; abundance: -; CDR3nt: TGTGCCAGTAGTCCAGTGGGGAACTATGGCTACACCTTC; CDR3aa: CASSPVGNYGYTF
v_gene: TRBV3-1/TRBV3-2; j_gene: TRBJ2-7; d_gene: TRBD2; abundance: once; CDR3nt: TGTGCCAGCAGCCAAGACGGGGGGAGAAGGAGCGAGCAGTACTTC; CDR3aa: CASSQDGGRRSEQYF
v_gene: TRBV30; j_gene: TRBJ1-2; d_gene: -; abundance: -; CDR3nt: TGTGCCTGGAGTACGGGGGGGCGAGCCACCTATGGCTACACCTTC; CDR3aa: CAWSTGGRATYGYTF
v_gene: TRBV2; j_gene: TRBJ2-7; d_gene: -; abundance: -; CDR3nt: TGTGCCAGCACTGCCAACGAGCAGTACTTC; CDR3aa: CASTANEQYF
v_gene: TRBV9; j_gene: TRBJ2-1; d_gene: TRBD1; abundance: few; CDR3nt: TGTGCCAGCAGCCCCCAACTGGGGACAGGGGTGAATGAGCAGTTCTTC; CDR3aa: CASSPQLGTGVNEQFF
v_gene: TRBV7-9; j_gene: TRBJ1-6; d_gene: TRBD1; abundance: -; CDR3nt: TGTGCCAGCAGCTCCCACGAGAGACAGGGTATAGATTCACCCCTCCACTTT; CDR3aa: CASSSHERQGIDSPLHF
v_gene: TRBV5-1; j_gene: TRBJ2-5; d_gene: -; abundance: -; CDR3nt: TGCGCCAGCAGCTTGTTCCAGCCGGCTGTAGAGACCCAGTACTTC; CDR3aa: CASSLFQPAVETQYF
v_gene: TRBV10-3; j_gene: TRBJ1-5; d_gene: -; abundance: -; CDR3nt: TGTGCCATCAGTGAGTCGATATTTCAGCCCCAGCATTTT; CDR3aa: CAISESIFQPQHF
v_gene: TRBV5-1; j_gene: TRBJ1-2; d_gene: -; abundance: -; CDR3nt: TGCGCCAGCAGCTTGGCAGGGCGCTCTAGCGGCTACACCTTC; CDR3aa: CASSLAGRSSGYTF
v_gene: TRBV29-1; j_gene: TRBJ1-1; d_gene: -; abundance: -; CDR3nt: TGCAGCGTTTCCCAGGGTGTAGCTTTCTTT; CDR3aa: CSVSQGVAFF
v_gene: TRBV3-1/TRBV3-2; j_gene: TRBJ1-3; d_gene: TRBD1; abundance: -; CDR3nt: TGTGCCAGCAGCCTCCCGGGACAGAGAAACACCATATATTTT; CDR3aa: CASSLPGQRNTIYF
v_gene: TRBV2; j_gene: TRBJ1-2; d_gene: -; abundance: -; CDR3nt: TGTGCCAGCAGTGTGTTAGGTCAGAGCTATGGCTACACCTTC; CDR3aa: CASSVLGQSYGYTF
v_gene: TRBV5-4; j_gene: TRBJ1-4; d_gene: -; abundance: -; CDR3nt: TGTGCCAGCAGCTTGGGGCGGGACCGACGAAATGAAAAACTGTTTTTT; CDR3aa: CASSLGRDRRNEKLFF
v_gene: TRBV5-1; j_gene: TRBJ2-3; d_gene: TRBD2; abundance: once; CDR3nt: TGCGCCAGCAGCCCCGGGACTAGCCCAGATACGCAGTATTTT; CDR3aa: CASSPGTSPDTQYF
v_gene: TRBV6-6; j_gene: TRBJ2-5; d_gene: -; abundance: -; CDR3nt: TGTGCCAGCAGTTTTACTCAAGAGACCCAGTACTTC; CDR3aa: CASSFTQETQYF
v_gene: TRBV11-2; j_gene: TRBJ2-1; d_gene: -; abundance: once; CDR3nt: TGTGCCAGCAGCCGCGGACTAACCGACAATGAGCAGTTCTTC; CDR3aa: CASSRGLTDNEQFF
v_gene: TRBV10-3; j_gene: TRBJ1-5; d_gene: TRBD1; abundance: -; CDR3nt: TGTGCCACCCTCGGCGACAGGGGATTTAAAAGCAATCAGCCCCAGCATTTT; CDR3aa: CATLGDRGFKSNQPQHF
v_gene: TRBV3-1/TRBV3-2; j_gene: TRBJ1-1; d_gene: -; abundance: -; CDR3nt: TGTGCCAGCAGCCAAGGAGCGGGGAACACTGAAGCTTTCTTT; CDR3aa: CASSQGAGNTEAFF
v_gene: TRBV18; j_gene: TRBJ1-2; d_gene: -; abundance: -; CDR3nt: TGTGCCAGCTCACCAGGGCAGGAGAGCGGCTACACCTTC; CDR3aa: CASSPGQESGYTF
v_gene: TRBV19; j_gene: TRBJ1-2; d_gene: -; abundance: -; CDR3nt: TGTGCCAGTAGGGGGGACGGCTATGGCTACACCTTC; CDR3aa: CASRGDGYGYTF
v_gene: TRBV9; j_gene: TRBJ1-1; d_gene: -; abundance: -; CDR3nt: TGTGCCAGCAGCCGTTCCGGTGTCATGAACACTGAAGCTTTCTTT; CDR3aa: CASSRSGVMNTEAFF
v_gene: TRBV5-4; j_gene: TRBJ2-1; d_gene: TRBD2; abundance: once; CDR3nt: TGTGCCAGCAGCCTAGGACTAGCAGCATACAATGAGCAGTTCTTC; CDR3aa: CASSLGLAAYNEQFF
v_gene: TRBV5-6; j_gene: TRBJ1-3; d_gene: -; abundance: -; CDR3nt: TGTGCCAGCAGCTCTGGTCTCTCTGGAAACACCATATATTTT; CDR3aa: CASSSGLSGNTIYF
v_gene: TRBV5-1; j_gene: TRBJ1-1; d_gene: -; abundance: -; CDR3nt: TGCGCCAGCAGCCAGCTTCAGGGAAGAAACACTGAAGCTTTCTTT; CDR3aa: CASSQLQGRNTEAFF
v_gene: TRBV5-1; j_gene: TRBJ1-2; d_gene: TRBD1; abundance: -; CDR3nt: TGCGCCAGCAGCTTGGGGCCGGGACAGGGTATTGGCTACACCTTC; CDR3aa: CASSLGPGQGIGYTF
v_gene: TRBV6-5; j_gene: TRBJ1-2; d_gene: -; abundance: -; CDR3nt: TGTGCCAGCAGGGACCGGACAGCTAACTATGGCTACACCTTC; CDR3aa: CASRDRTANYGYTF
v_gene: TRBV12-3/TRBV12-4; j_gene: TRBJ1-1; d_gene: -; abundance: -; CDR3nt: TGTGCCAGCAGTTACGGGAGGACTGAAGCTTTCTTT; CDR3aa: CASSYGRTEAFF
v_gene: TRBV11-2; j_gene: TRBJ1-2; d_gene: -; abundance: -; CDR3nt: TGTGCCAGCAGCTTAGGGACACCCAATGAGGGCTACACCTTC; CDR3aa: CASSLGTPNEGYTF
v_gene: TRBV2; j_gene: TRBJ1-1; d_gene: -; abundance: -; CDR3nt: TGTGCCAGCAGTGTAGGAGGGGCTGAAGCTTTCTTT; CDR3aa: CASSVGGAEAFF
v_gene: TRBV4-1; j_gene: TRBJ2-2; d_gene: -; abundance: -; CDR3nt: TGCGCCAGCAGGAAGTTGGGTCCCTCCGGGGAGCTGTTTTTT; CDR3aa: CASRKLGPSGELFF
v_gene: TRBV5-4; j_gene: TRBJ2-5; d_gene: -; abundance: -; CDR3nt: TGTGCCAGCAGCTTCCAAGGATACGGAGAAGAGACCCAGTACTTC; CDR3aa: CASSFQGYGEETQYF
v_gene: TRBV5-4; j_gene: TRBJ2-1; d_gene: TRBD1; abundance: -; CDR3nt: TGTGCCAGCAGCTTGGGCAGGGGGAAGAATGAGCAGTTCTTC; CDR3aa: CASSLGRGKNEQFF
v_gene: TRBV6-5; j_gene: TRBJ2-5; d_gene: -; abundance: -; CDR3nt: TGTGCCAGCAGTTACGGCCCCAAAGAGACCCAGTACTTC; CDR3aa: CASSYGPKETQYF
v_gene: TRBV5-1; j_gene: TRBJ1-2; d_gene: -; abundance: -; CDR3nt: TGCGCCAGCACTGGGACGGTGGGAAACTATGGCTACACCTTC; CDR3aa: CASTGTVGNYGYTF
v_gene: TRBV9; j_gene: TRBJ1-1; d_gene: -; abundance: -; CDR3nt: TGTGCCAGCAGCGTAGAACCATCCAGGGGTAGGGACACTGAAGCTTTCTTT; CDR3aa: CASSVEPSRGRDTEAFF
v_gene: TRBV5-1; j_gene: TRBJ1-1; d_gene: TRBD1; abundance: -; CDR3nt: TGCGCCAGCAGCTCCCGACAGGGCTCCATGAACACTGAAGCTTTCTTT; CDR3aa: CASSSRQGSMNTEAFF
v_gene: TRBV5-1; j_gene: TRBJ1-1; d_gene: TRBD1; abundance: -; CDR3nt: TGCGCCAGCAGCTTCCGACAGGGGAACACTGAAGCTTTCTTT; CDR3aa: CASSFRQGNTEAFF
v_gene: TRBV11-3; j_gene: TRBJ1-2; d_gene: -; abundance: once; CDR3nt: TGTGCCAGCAGCCCCAGGCTAGCTAGTAACTATGGCTACACCTTC; CDR3aa: CASSPRLASNYGYTF
v_gene: TRBV29-1; j_gene: TRBJ2-5; d_gene: -; abundance: -; CDR3nt: TGCAGCGCGCGTGGGGGGAAGGGGGAGACCCAGTACTTC; CDR3aa: CSARGGKGETQYF
v_gene: TRBV6-5; j_gene: TRBJ1-2; d_gene: -; abundance: -; CDR3nt: TGTGCCAGCAGTTACTCGGGGGACCGACCCACCTATGGCTACACCTTC; CDR3aa: CASSYSGDRPTYGYTF
v_gene: TRBV10-3; j_gene: TRBJ1-1; d_gene: TRBD1; abundance: once; CDR3nt: TGTGCCATCAGTGAGGGACAGGGGAACGGAAACACTGAAGCTTTCTTT; CDR3aa: CAISEGQGNGNTEAFF
v_gene: TRBV5-4; j_gene: TRBJ1-5; d_gene: -; abundance: -; CDR3nt: TGTGCCAGCAGCTTGGATGGTAGCAATCAGCCCCAGCATTTT; CDR3aa: CASSLDGSNQPQHF
v_gene: TRBV5-8; j_gene: TRBJ2-5; d_gene: -; abundance: -; CDR3nt: TGTGCCAGCAGCCCCGGGACGGCGAACCAAGAGACCCAGTACTTC; CDR3aa: CASSPGTANQETQYF
v_gene: TRBV5-1; j_gene: TRBJ2-5; d_gene: TRBD2; abundance: -; CDR3nt: TGCGCCAGCAGCCTGATCGCCGGGACTAGCTCGGAGACCCAGTACTTC; CDR3aa: CASSLIAGTSSETQYF
v_gene: TRBV5-6; j_gene: TRBJ1-2; d_gene: TRBD1; abundance: once; CDR3nt: TGTGCCAGCAGCGATACGGGACAGGGGTCGCGCTATGGCTACACCTTC; CDR3aa: CASSDTGQGSRYGYTF
v_gene: TRBV5-4; j_gene: TRBJ2-3; d_gene: -; abundance: -; CDR3nt: TGTGCCAGCAGCTTGGGAGGACTCCAAATCAGCACAGATACGCAGTATTTT; CDR3aa: CASSLGGLQISTDTQYF
v_gene: TRBV29-1; j_gene: TRBJ2-2; d_gene: -; abundance: -; CDR3nt: TGCAGCGTAACAGTGGGCGGGGAGCTGTTTTTT; CDR3aa: CSVTVGGELFF
v_gene: TRBV2; j_gene: TRBJ1-6; d_gene: -; abundance: once; CDR3nt: TGTGCCAGCATCGTGGGTTTGAATTCACCCCTCCACTTT; CDR3aa: CASIVGLNSPLHF